The clone carrying this T cell receptor (beta chain) was counted once. This entry belongs to a study of blood T cell repertoires in COVID-19. TCRdb's copy holds only in-frame clones and misses some; the assay was immunoSEQ multiplex PCR. Of 200,000 to 250,000 clones detected, roughly 90% appear once; the ten largest clones hold over 4%. Germline loops: CDR1 LNHDA, CDR2 SQIVND (reference sequence). The trim removed 3 bases at V and 9 bases at J, leaving 8 bases unmatched. This CDR3 region has 14 residues. This TCR derives from a woman aged 25 to 39 who had recovered from COVID-19. The specimen was PBMCs or T cells enriched from blood (not recorded which). The rearrangement uses TRBV19 and TRBJ1-5, with 7 positions matching TRBD1. CDR3: CASSIRGGVWPQHF. The CDR3, as DNA: TGTGCCAGTAGTATTCGAGGGGGCGTATGGCCCCAGCATTTT.